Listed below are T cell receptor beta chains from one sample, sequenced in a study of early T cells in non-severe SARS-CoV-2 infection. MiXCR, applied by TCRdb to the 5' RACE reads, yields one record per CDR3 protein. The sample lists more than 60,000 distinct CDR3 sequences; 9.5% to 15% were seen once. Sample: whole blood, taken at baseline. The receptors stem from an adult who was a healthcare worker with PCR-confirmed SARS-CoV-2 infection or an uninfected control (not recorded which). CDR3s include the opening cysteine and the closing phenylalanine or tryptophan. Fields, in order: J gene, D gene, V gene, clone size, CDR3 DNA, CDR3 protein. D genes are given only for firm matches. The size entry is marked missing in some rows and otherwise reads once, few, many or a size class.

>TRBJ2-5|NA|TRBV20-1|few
TGCAGTGCTATCAGCGGGCTCTCGAAGAAGTACCAAGAGACCCAGTACTTC
CSAISGLSKKYQETQYF
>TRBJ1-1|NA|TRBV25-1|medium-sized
TGTGCCAGCAGTGAGGGGACTGAAGCTTTCTTT
CASSEGTEAFF
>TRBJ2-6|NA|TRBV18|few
TGTGCCAGCTCACCAAGGGGGGACTCTGGGGCCAACGTCCTGACTTTC
CASSPRGDSGANVLTF
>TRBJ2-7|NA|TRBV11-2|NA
TGTGCCAGCAGCACCCACAGGGTTCCCTCCTACGAGCAGTACTTC
CASSTHRVPSYEQYF
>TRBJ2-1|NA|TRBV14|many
TGTGCCAGCAGCCAAGAAACTTCGCGCGATGAGCAGTTCTTC
CASSQETSRDEQFF
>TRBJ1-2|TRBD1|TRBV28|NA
TGTGCCAGCAGTTTCCGTCACAGGGGTGGTGGCTACACCTTC
CASSFRHRGGGYTF
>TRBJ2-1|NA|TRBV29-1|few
TGCAGCGGACGAACTACGGGACTTGCGAACAATGAGCAGTTCTTC
CSGRTTGLANNEQFF
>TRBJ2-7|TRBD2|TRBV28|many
TGTGCCAGCAGTTTAATCAGGTCTAGCGGGGGGGCCCGAAGCTACGAGCAGTACTTC
CASSLIRSSGGARSYEQYF
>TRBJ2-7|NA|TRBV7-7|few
TGTGCCAGCAGCCCCTCATCGGGGTGCCTCAGTTACGAGCAGTACTTC
CASSPSSGCLSYEQYF
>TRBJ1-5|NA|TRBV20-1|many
TGCAGTGCTAGAATTGCGACAGGTAGCAATCAGCCCCAGCATTTT
CSARIATGSNQPQHF
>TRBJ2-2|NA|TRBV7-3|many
TGTGCCAGCAGCTTCGGCTCCGACACCGGGGAGCTGTTTTTT
CASSFGSDTGELFF
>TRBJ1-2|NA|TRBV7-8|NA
TGTGCCAGCAGCTTGCCAGGGGCCAATGGCTACACCTTC
CASSLPGANGYTF
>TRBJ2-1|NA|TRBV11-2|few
TGTGCCAGCAGCTTAGAGAAACTGGGGAATGAGCAGTTCTTC
CASSLEKLGNEQFF
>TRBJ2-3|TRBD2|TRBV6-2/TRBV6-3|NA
TGTGCCAGCAGTTACTTACGGGGGGAGATAACAGATACGCAGTATTTT
CASSYLRGEITDTQYF
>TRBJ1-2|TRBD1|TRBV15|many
TGTGCCACCAGCTCCGGGACAGGGTTTTTCTATGGCTACACCTTC
CATSSGTGFFYGYTF
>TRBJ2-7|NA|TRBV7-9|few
TGTGCCAGCAGTCCCTACGAGCAGTACTTC
CASSPYEQYF
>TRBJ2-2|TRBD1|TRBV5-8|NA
TGTGCCAGCAGCTGGGGACAGGGTTATACCGGGGAGCTGTTTTTT
CASSWGQGYTGELFF
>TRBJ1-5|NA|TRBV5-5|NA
TGTGCCAGCAGCTTGAAAGGATTCAATCAGCCCCAGCATTTT
CASSLKGFNQPQHF
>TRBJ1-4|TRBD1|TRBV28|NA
TGTGCCAGCAGTACTTGGGTCAACAGGGGAGAGGAGAAGGAAAAACTGTTTTTT
CASSTWVNRGEEKEKLFF
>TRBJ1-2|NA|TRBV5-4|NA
TGTGTCAGCAGCCTAACAGGCGGCGACGGCTACACCTTC
CVSSLTGGDGYTF
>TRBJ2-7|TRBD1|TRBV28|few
TGTGCCAGCAGTTTACTTGGGACAGGGGGTTTAGAGCAGTACTTC
CASSLLGTGGLEQYF
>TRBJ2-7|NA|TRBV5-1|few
TGCGCCAGCAGCGCAGGGACATACTACGAGCAGTACTTC
CASSAGTYYEQYF
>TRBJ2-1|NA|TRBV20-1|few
TGCAGTGCTAGAGACCATCAGGCGCCAACCCGCTACAATGAGCAGTTCTTC
CSARDHQAPTRYNEQFF
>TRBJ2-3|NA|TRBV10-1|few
TGCGCCAGCAGATCCCGGGACCGAAGCCTCGACACAGATACGCAGTATTTT
CASRSRDRSLDTDTQYF
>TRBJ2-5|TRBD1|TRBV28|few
TGTGCCAGCAGTTTACGCACCGGGACAGGGTGGGGAGAGACCCAGTACTTC
CASSLRTGTGWGETQYF
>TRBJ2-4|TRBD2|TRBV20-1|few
TGCAGTGCTCGACGACTAGCGGGGGCTCTCGGGGCCAAAAACATTCAGTACTTC
CSARRLAGALGAKNIQYF
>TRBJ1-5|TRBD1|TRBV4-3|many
TGCGCCAGCAGCCAAGATGTCGGGACAGGGGTTTGGCCCCAGCATTTT
CASSQDVGTGVWPQHF
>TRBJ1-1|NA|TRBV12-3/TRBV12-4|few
TGTGCCAGCACCCCCCCGCGAGGCACTGAAGCTTTCTTT
CASTPPRGTEAFF
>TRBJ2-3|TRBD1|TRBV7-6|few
TGTGCCAGCAGCTTAGGGGGACAGGCAACAGATACGCAGTATTTT
CASSLGGQATDTQYF
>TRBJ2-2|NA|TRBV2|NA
TGTGCCAGCAGGGAGGGGACCTCGAACACCGGGGAGCTGTTTTTT
CASREGTSNTGELFF
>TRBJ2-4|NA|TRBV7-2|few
TGTGCCAGCAGCTTTAGGGGGAGGCTAGCCAAAAACATTCAGTACTTC
CASSFRGRLAKNIQYF
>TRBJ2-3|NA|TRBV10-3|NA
TGTGCCATCAGTGAGCCGAGCCCCCCAGATACGCAGTATTTT
CAISEPSPPDTQYF
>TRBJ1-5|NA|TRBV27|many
TGTGCCAGCAGTTTATCGTCAGGAAATCAGCCCCAGCATTTT
CASSLSSGNQPQHF
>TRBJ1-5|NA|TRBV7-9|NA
TGTGCCAGCAGCTTAGATCTGGAAACCTCCAGTCAGCCCCAGCATTTT
CASSLDLETSSQPQHF
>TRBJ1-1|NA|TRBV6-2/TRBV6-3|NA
TGTGCCAGCAGCCAACAGAATAGGAACACTGAAGCTTTCTTT
CASSQQNRNTEAFF
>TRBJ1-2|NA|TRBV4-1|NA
TGCGCCAGCAGCCAAGGGGGTTCGGTGGGCTATGGCTACACCTTC
CASSQGGSVGYGYTF
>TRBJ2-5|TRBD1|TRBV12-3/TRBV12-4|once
TGTGCCAGCAGTCCCGGACAGGGTCCGGGGACCCAGTACTTC
CASSPGQGPGTQYF
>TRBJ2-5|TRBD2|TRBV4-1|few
TGCGCCAGCAGCCAAGCTCGGCCTAGCGGGCGGGCCCCTTGGATAGAGACCCAGTACTTC
CASSQARPSGRAPWIETQYF
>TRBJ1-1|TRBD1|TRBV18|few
TGTGCCAGCTCACCAGACTCAGGGGGCACTGAAGCTTTCTTT
CASSPDSGGTEAFF
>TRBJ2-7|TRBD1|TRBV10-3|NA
TGTGCCATCAGTGGCCGGGACAGACCGAACGAGCAGTACTTC
CAISGRDRPNEQYF
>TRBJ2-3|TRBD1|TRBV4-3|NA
TGCGCCAGCAGCCAAGGGGGACAGGACACAGATACGCAGTATTTT
CASSQGGQDTDTQYF
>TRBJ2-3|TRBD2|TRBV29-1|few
TGCAGCCTCCTTGGTTTAACTAGCGGGAGCACAGATACGCAGTATTTT
CSLLGLTSGSTDTQYF
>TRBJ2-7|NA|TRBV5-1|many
TGCGCCAGCACCCGGACAGACTCCTACGAGCAGTACTTC
CASTRTDSYEQYF
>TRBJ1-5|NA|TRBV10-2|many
TGCGCCAGCAGTGAGGGTTGGCAAACTTATAGCAATCAGCCCCAGCATTTT
CASSEGWQTYSNQPQHF
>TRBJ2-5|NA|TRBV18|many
TGTGCCAGCTCACCACGGTGGAGGGAGACCCAGTACTTC
CASSPRWRETQYF
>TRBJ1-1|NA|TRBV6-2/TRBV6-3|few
TGTGCCAGCAGTTACGACAGCCAAGCTTTCTTT
CASSYDSQAFF
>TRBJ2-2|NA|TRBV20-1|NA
TGCAGTGCTAGGAATACAGGGAACACCGGGGAGCTGTTTTTT
CSARNTGNTGELFF
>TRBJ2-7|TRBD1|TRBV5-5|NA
TGTGCCAGCAGCTTAGGACAGGGGGCGAGCGAGCAGTACTTC
CASSLGQGASEQYF
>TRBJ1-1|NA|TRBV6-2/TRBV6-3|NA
TGTGCCAGCAGTTACTCCCGTGACACTGAAGCTTTCTTT
CASSYSRDTEAFF
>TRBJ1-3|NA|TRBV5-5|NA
TGTGCCAGCAGCTTGCGTCCAGGGGCCATCTCTGGAAACACCATATATTTT
CASSLRPGAISGNTIYF
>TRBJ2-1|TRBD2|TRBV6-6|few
TGTGCCAGCTGGACTAGCGGGGGGGCACGCGGTGAGCAGTTCTTC
CASWTSGGARGEQFF
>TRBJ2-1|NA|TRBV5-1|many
TGCGCCAGCAGTTCGGGCGGCGGGTACTCCTACAATGAGCAGTTCTTC
CASSSGGGYSYNEQFF
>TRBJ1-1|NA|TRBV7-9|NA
TGTGCCAGCAGCTTATTTGTCCTCCCAGCTTTCTTT
CASSLFVLPAFF
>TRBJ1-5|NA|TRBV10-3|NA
TGTGCCATCAGTGAGGTCGATAGCAATCAGCCCCAGCATTTT
CAISEVDSNQPQHF
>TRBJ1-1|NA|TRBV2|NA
TGTGCCAGCAAGCAAGGACCGTGGGACACTGAAGCTTTCTTT
CASKQGPWDTEAFF
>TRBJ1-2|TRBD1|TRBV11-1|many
TGTGCCAGCAGCTCTTACAGGGGCCCAAACTATGGCTACACCTTC
CASSSYRGPNYGYTF
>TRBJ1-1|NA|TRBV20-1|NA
TGCAGTGCTCCCGGGGGGATGAACACTGAAGCTTTCTTT
CSAPGGMNTEAFF
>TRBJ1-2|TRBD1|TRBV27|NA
TGTGCCAGCAGTTCCTCAAGGACAGGGCCCCTAGGCTACACCTTC
CASSSSRTGPLGYTF